The clone carrying this T cell receptor (beta chain) was recorded many times. These data belong to a study of regulatory T cells in long-lasting Graves disease. Overall study context: Treatment with antithyroid drugs for over 5 years, together with positive TSH receptor antibodies, meant persistent Graves' disease.

Assembly of TCR beta libraries relied on iRepertoire HTBI primers together with Arm-PCR of CDR3 regions. TCRdb re-called the multiplex PCR reads with MiXCR, one entry per CDR3 protein. The sample gives around 430,000 distinct CDR3 sequences, less than 25% of which show up once; roughly 13% is in the top ten. The time point: persistent/refractory GD, antithyroid drugs over 5 years with positive TRAb. PBMC RNA served as the TCR library source. This receptor was obtained from a female donor with Graves disease. The source material was peripheral blood mononuclear cells (PBMCs), sampled when the disease was refractory, from a patient treated with antithyroid drugs.

Here the CDR3 reads CSARAPGNTEAFF. The CDR3 bases are TGCAGTGCTAGAGCGCCAGGGAACACTGAAGCTTTCTTT. This chain uses TRBV20-1 with TRBJ1-1, with D unclear. CDR1 and CDR2 from the germline V gene are DFQATT and SNEGSKA (reference sequence). Trimming shortened V by 1 base and J by 1 base, and 7 bases separated the two germline ends. This CDR3 spans 13 amino acids.